This is a list of T cell receptor beta chains from one sample in a study of T-cell reconstitution after alpha-beta-depleted transplantation in children. TCRdb re-analysed the PCR reads in MiXCR, keeping a single row per CDR3 protein. Among 300,000 to 400,000 distinct CDR3 sequences listed, about an eighth were seen once. The specimen comprised PBMCs, sampled from the stem cell graft. These TCRs come from a human donor who donated a stem cell graft to a child with Fanconi anemia. Each CDR3 is given with its conserved first and last residue. The D gene is left open where the match is weak. Size is omitted from some rows. Given values are once, few, many or a class for expanded clones.

v_gene	abundance	j_gene	d_gene	CDR3aa	CDR3nt
TRBV5-1	NA	TRBJ1-5	NA	CASSVASGSQPQHF	TGCGCCAGCAGCGTTGCCTCAGGGAGTCAGCCCCAGCATTTT
TRBV5-5	few	TRBJ2-6	NA	CASSPDSRSSGANVLTF	TGTGCCAGCAGCCCGGACAGTAGAAGCTCTGGGGCCAACGTCCTGACTTTC
TRBV7-2	few	TRBJ1-1	NA	CASSSVLAPEAFF	TGTGCCAGCAGCTCCGTCTTGGCGCCAGAAGCTTTCTTT
TRBV12-3/TRBV12-4	many	TRBJ2-7	NA	CASSQVPSEQYF	TGTGCCAGCAGCCAAGTGCCGTCCGAGCAGTACTTC
TRBV5-1	many	TRBJ2-2	NA	CASSSSGFGGELFF	TGCGCCAGCAGCTCTTCAGGGTTCGGCGGGGAGCTGTTTTTT
TRBV15	many	TRBJ2-1	NA	CATSRDLRDEQFF	TGTGCCACCAGCAGAGATCTGCGCGATGAGCAGTTCTTC
TRBV20-1	few	TRBJ2-7	TRBD1	CSARARDRGYEQYF	TGCAGTGCTAGAGCCCGGGACAGGGGCTACGAGCAGTACTTC
TRBV6-5	many	TRBJ2-2	NA	CASSSKTNTGELFF	TGTGCCAGCAGTTCCAAAACGAACACCGGGGAGCTGTTTTTT
TRBV3-1	NA	TRBJ2-1	NA	CASSQGIAYNQFF	TGTGCCAGCAGCCAAGGAATCGCCTACAATCAGTTCTTC
TRBV20-1	NA	TRBJ1-2	TRBD1	CSARDYRGHGYTF	TGCAGTGCTAGAGATTACAGGGGACATGGCTACACCTTC
TRBV5-5	few	TRBJ1-4	NA	CASSLVDGLGEKLFF	TGTGCCAGCAGCTTGGTTGACGGTCTTGGGGAAAAACTGTTTTTT
TRBV5-1	few	TRBJ2-7	NA	CASSQSTQVGSSYEQYF	TGCGCCAGCAGCCAATCCACCCAGGTTGGGAGCTCCTACGAGCAGTACTTC
TRBV6-1	NA	TRBJ1-2	NA	CASSPILWGRANNNYGYTF	TGTGCCAGCAGCCCCATTCTGTGGGGCAGGGCTAACAACAACTATGGCTACACCTTC
TRBV9	NA	TRBJ1-4	TRBD1	CASSGLTGELFF	TGTGCCAGCAGCGGCCTTACAGGGGAACTGTTTTTT
TRBV5-1	many	TRBJ2-1	NA	CASSLVGQRIDEQFF	TGCGCCAGCAGCTTGGTTGGTCAAAGGATCGATGAGCAGTTCTTC
TRBV20-1	NA	TRBJ2-7	TRBD2	CSASGRSGYEQYF	TGCAGTGCTTCCGGGAGGTCGGGGTACGAGCAGTACTTC
TRBV3-1	many	TRBJ1-1	NA	CASRATGSGNTEAFF	TGTGCCAGCAGAGCTACCGGGTCAGGGAACACTGAAGCTTTCTTT
TRBV7-2	NA	TRBJ1-1	NA	CASSLEWGNTEAFF	TGTGCCAGCAGCTTAGAATGGGGGAACACTGAAGCTTTCTTT
TRBV29-1	NA	TRBJ2-1	TRBD1	CSVEAGDRGAYNEQFF	TGCAGCGTTGAAGCGGGGGACAGGGGGGCGTACAATGAGCAGTTCTTC
TRBV4-1	NA	TRBJ1-3	NA	CASSQDPRSGNTIYF	TGCGCCAGCAGCCAAGACCCCCGCTCTGGAAACACCATATATTTT
TRBV18	NA	TRBJ1-1	NA	CASSIKAGNTEAFF	TGTGCCAGCTCAATAAAGGCAGGGAACACTGAAGCTTTCTTT
TRBV12-5	NA	TRBJ1-5	TRBD1	CASGLVLGQGGNQPQHF	TGTGCTAGTGGTTTGGTCCTTGGACAGGGCGGCAATCAGCCCCAGCATTTT
TRBV11-2	NA	TRBJ1-1	NA	CASSLGLGSGRKAFF	TGTGCCAGCAGCTTAGGGCTAGGGTCAGGACGTAAAGCTTTCTTT
TRBV18	NA	TRBJ1-2	NA	CASSLSQGDYGYTF	TGTGCCAGCTCCTTATCGCAAGGGGACTATGGCTACACCTTC
TRBV5-1	many	TRBJ2-1	NA	CASSLGVNSYNEQFF	TGCGCCAGCAGCTTGGGCGTTAACTCCTACAATGAGCAGTTCTTC
TRBV5-1	few	TRBJ1-6	NA	CASSWGMGNSPLHF	TGCGCCAGCAGCTGGGGCATGGGGAATTCACCCCTCCACTTT
TRBV3-1	few	TRBJ1-1	NA	CASTFLGQNTEAFF	TGTGCCAGCACCTTTTTAGGACAAAACACTGAAGCTTTCTTT
TRBV27	NA	TRBJ1-1	NA	CASSFGGRAFF	TGTGCCAGCAGTTTTGGGGGAAGGGCTTTCTTT
TRBV29-1	NA	TRBJ1-1	TRBD1	CSVRTGGNTEAFF	TGCAGCGTTCGGACAGGGGGGAACACTGAAGCTTTCTTT
TRBV4-3	NA	TRBJ1-1	NA	CASSQGPGASTEAFF	TGCGCCAGCAGCCAAGGGCCTGGGGCTTCCACTGAAGCTTTCTTT
TRBV9	few	TRBJ1-6	NA	CASSADPRGPSSPLHF	TGTGCCAGCAGCGCAGACCCCCGGGGGCCCTCTTCACCCCTCCACTTT
TRBV28	many	TRBJ1-5	NA	CASSGAGRFDQPQHF	TGTGCCAGCAGTGGGGCCGGGAGGTTCGATCAGCCCCAGCATTTT
TRBV29-1	NA	TRBJ1-1	NA	CSGQRNTEAFF	TGCAGCGGTCAAAGGAACACTGAAGCTTTCTTT
TRBV6-2/TRBV6-3	few	TRBJ1-5	NA	CASSYRGGGNQPQHF	TGTGCCAGCAGTTACCGGGGAGGAGGCAATCAGCCCCAGCATTTT
TRBV7-2	NA	TRBJ2-7	TRBD2	CASTPGGITYEQYF	TGTGCCAGCACCCCGGGGGGGATTACCTACGAGCAGTACTTC